Listed here is a single T cell receptor (beta chain). The V and J ends lost 2 bases and 8 bases respectively, with 13 bases between them. The CDR3 covers 14 residues. Germline V CDR1 and CDR2: MNHEY, SVGAGI. The data belong to a study of blood T cell repertoires in COVID-19. The overall study: There were acute and convalescent COVID-19 samples, and they came from the United States, Italy and Spain. In each case, the material was cDNA or gDNA derived from T cells, B-cell-depleted T cells, or PBMCs.

Original methodology: Estimation of nucleated cell counts was performed using reference gene primer amplification. Libraries were prepared by immunoSEQ multiplex PCR; TCRdb keeps only in-frame clonotypes and omits some of them. V and J calls and clone size follow that table, whereas D and trimming were derived from the DNA. The repertoire consists of around 440,000 clones, with around 88% occurring once and the leading ten covering roughly 12%. This clonotype originated in a woman between 45 and 65 years old with COVID-19, enrolled during active disease. V is TRBV6-5 and J is TRBJ2-1; TRBD2 might be the D (5 bases). Sequenced sample: peripheral blood. The CDR3 sequence: CASSYVGLDDEQFF. The CDR3 DNA sequence: TGTGCCAGCAGTTACGTTGGACTCGACGATGAGCAGTTCTTC.